The rows below give T cell receptor beta chains drawn from one sample of a study of post-analysis software for immune sequencing data. One entry per CDR3 protein, called by TCRdb with MiXCR from the PCR reads. Among under 900,000 distinct CDR3 sequences listed, approximately 57% were seen once. The sequenced material came from blood. The receptors shown here come from a girl aged 10 to 17 with multiple sclerosis. Both conserved end residues are part of each CDR3. The D gene is left open where the match is weak. For some rows the clone size is stated as once, few or many, or as a class when expanded; others skip it.

D gene	clone size	V gene	J gene	CDR3 DNA	CDR3 protein
-	-	TRBV2	TRBJ1-5	TGTGCCAGCAGTGAAGAGGTACGGGGTCAGCCCCAGCATTTT	CASSEEVRGQPQHF
TRBD1	few	TRBV20-1	TRBJ2-5	TGCAGTGTTCAACAGGGGAACCAGTACTTC	CSVQQGNQYF
-	-	TRBV29-1	TRBJ2-1	TGCAGCGTTGCTCTATCGGATGAGCAGTTCTTC	CSVALSDEQFF
-	-	TRBV3-1	TRBJ1-1	TGTGCCAGCAGCCAAGAGGTCCTGGACACTGAAGCTTTCTTT	CASSQEVLDTEAFF
-	-	TRBV29-1	TRBJ2-7	TGCAGCGCTTTCATGGTGGACCCCATGAACGAGCAGTACTTC	CSAFMVDPMNEQYF
TRBD2	-	TRBV7-3	TRBJ2-1	TGTGCCAACAGTAACGGGGGGGCCAGCCAGCAGTTCTTC	CANSNGGASQQFF
-	-	TRBV29-1	TRBJ1-2	TGCAGCGTTCGAACCAGGGTGAATGGCTACACCTTC	CSVRTRVNGYTF
TRBD1	-	TRBV7-9	TRBJ2-3	TGTGCCAGCAGCTTATCCTTGGACAGGGCAGATACGCAGTATTTT	CASSLSLDRADTQYF
-	-	TRBV29-1	TRBJ1-1	TGCAGCGTTGAAGTGATAGGGGGTAAAGATGAAGCTTTCTTT	CSVEVIGGKDEAFF
TRBD2	few	TRBV20-1	TRBJ2-1	TGCAGTGTCAAACAGCGGGAGGGCCCAAATGAGCAGTTCTTC	CSVKQREGPNEQFF
-	-	TRBV7-2	TRBJ2-7	TGTGCCAGCAGCTTCCCCGATAAAACCTACGAGCAGTACTTC	CASSFPDKTYEQYF
-	few	TRBV5-1	TRBJ2-5	TGCGCCAGCAGCCTGGGCTTAGACAGCTGGAGGATCGGGACCCAGTACTTC	CASSLGLDSWRIGTQYF
-	-	TRBV27	TRBJ2-6	TGTGCCAGCAGTTTCGCAGGGATTAAGTCTAGGGCCAACGTCCTGACTTTC	CASSFAGIKSRANVLTF
-	-	TRBV7-2	TRBJ2-1	TGTGCCAGCAGCAGGAAGGCGTATGAGCAGTTCTTC	CASSRKAYEQFF
-	-	TRBV6-2/TRBV6-3	TRBJ1-4	TGTGCCAGCAAGTCGAATGGGAGGGAAAAACTGTTTTTT	CASKSNGREKLFF
TRBD1	-	TRBV6-5	TRBJ2-7	TGTGCCAGCAGCGGGACAGCCCTCTCCTACGAGCAGTACTTC	CASSGTALSYEQYF
TRBD2	-	TRBV2	TRBJ2-1	TGTGCCAGCAGTACCGGGACTAGCTCCTACAATGAGCAGTTCTTC	CASSTGTSSYNEQFF
TRBD2	few	TRBV14	TRBJ2-1	TGTGCCAGCAGCCCCCGGGGGGGGCCGAACAATGAGCAGTTCTTC	CASSPRGGPNNEQFF
TRBD1	-	TRBV27	TRBJ2-7	TGTGCCAGCAGATTGACAGGGCTTAGAACGGACGAGCAGTACTTC	CASRLTGLRTDEQYF
TRBD1	-	TRBV7-6	TRBJ2-7	TGTGCCAGCAGCTTATTGGCCCCAAGACAGGGGTCCCCCCTACCTTCCTCGCAGTACTTC	CASSLLAPRQGSPLPSSQYF
TRBD2	few	TRBV7-3	TRBJ2-3	TGTGCCAGCAGCTCTCCGGGACTAGCGGGGCTAGATACGCAGTATTTT	CASSSPGLAGLDTQYF